Each of the 9 T cell receptor beta chains below was sequenced from the same sample in a study of CD8 T cells in ankylosing spondylitis. TCRdb recomputed calls from the 5' RACE reads with MiXCR, one row per CDR3 protein. The table has 31,000 or so distinct CDR3 sequences, around 30% seen once. The sequenced sample consisted of synovial fluid, either unsorted or a sorted T cell fraction (not recorded which). These receptors all come from a male donor with ankylosing spondylitis.

The chain carries TRBV6-1 and TRBJ2-5; 7 positions match TRBD1. CDR3 size: 15 residues. V lost 7 bases and J lost 5; bases outside the gene matches: 13. Per the germline V gene, CDR1 is MNHNS and CDR2 is SASEGT. The CDR3 DNA sequence: TGTGCCAGCATGAAAACTAGGGGGCTGGGGGAGACCCAGTACTTC. Encoded protein: CASMKTRGLGETQYF.

The chain carries TRBV21-1 and TRBJ2-1; the table gives TRBD2 as D, unverified against the DNA. TRBV21-1 is annotated as a pseudogene. The CDR3 loop spans 15 amino acids. The CDR3 region is CASSKARQGRDEQFF. DNA of the CDR3: TGTGCCAGCAGCAAAGCTCGGCAGGGTCGGGATGAGCAGTTCTTC.

This clonotype has a count of ten or more. The chain joins TRBV5-5 to TRBJ2-7; 10 bases line up with TRBD2. CDR3 length equals 14 residues. J was trimmed by 4 bases and V by 6 bases; bases with no gene match: 7. CDR1 and CDR2 (germline): SGHKS, YYEKEE (reference sequence). The CDR3 sequence: CASTLAGVRYEQYF. In DNA form, the CDR3 reads TGTGCCAGCACCCTAGCGGGAGTTCGGTACGAGCAGTACTTC. Using reference TRBV5-5 and TRBJ2-7 for the parts outside the CDR3, the full variable domain is DAGVTQSPTHLIKTRGQQVTLRCSPISGHKSVSWYQQVLGQGPQFIFQYYEKEERGRGNFPDRFSARQFPNYSSELNVNALLLGDSALYLCASTLAGVRYEQYFGPGTRLTVT.

This clonotype was counted between two and nine times. The chain links TRBV11-2 to TRBJ1-3; the D gene is possibly TRBD1 (6 bases). CDR3 length: 14 residues. V lost 5 bases and J lost 5, with 13 bases in between. Germline CDR1 SGHAT, CDR2 FQNNGV. The CDR3 is CASSPAQGRNTIYF. The CDR3 DNA sequence: TGTGCCAGCAGCCCCGCACAGGGTAGAAACACCATATATTTT.

The chain employs TRBV20-1 and TRBJ1-5; no definite D call. CDR3 length: 11 residues. V lost 3 bases to trimming and J lost 7 bases, with 7 bases between them. Germline-derived CDR1 and CDR2 are DFQATT and SNEGSKA (reference sequence). The CDR3 reads CSARLGQPQHF. The CDR3 bases are TGCAGTGCTAGGCTCGGCCAGCCCCAGCATTTT.

This chain links TRBV14 with TRBJ2-3, with D maybe TRBD2 (5 bases). This CDR3 comprises 13 residues. Between the trimmed V and J ends, which lost 1 base and 5 bases, there was a span of 7 bases. Per germline, CDR1 SGHDN and CDR2 FVKESK. The DNA for the CDR3 is TGTGCCAGCAGCCAAGTCCGGGGAGATACGCAGTATTTT. Its protein product is CASSQVRGDTQYF.

The rearrangement links TRBV5-4 to TRBJ2-3; no reliable D call. The length of the CDR3 is 16 residues. Trimming stripped 0 bases from V and 0 bases from J, with 11 bases between. Germline CDR1 reads SGHNT; CDR2 reads YYREEE (reference sequence). CDR3 region: CASSLVVDSSTDTQYF. CDR3 DNA: TGTGCCAGCAGCTTGGTCGTGGATTCTAGCACAGATACGCAGTATTTT.

This chain connects TRBV7-9 to TRBJ2-1; D call uncertain. The CDR3 consists of 16 residues. Deletions cut 7 bases from V and 0 bases from J, with 16 bases between. Germline V gene lookup returns CDR1 SEHNR and CDR2 FQNEAQ (reference sequence). Here the CDR3 DNA reads TGTGCCAGCAAGGGATCTGACGGGCACTCCTACAATGAGCAGTTCTTC. Its protein product is CASKGSDGHSYNEQFF.

The V gene is TRBV7-9, the J gene TRBJ2-1; 10 nucleotides agree with TRBD1. Germline CDR1 reads SEHNR; CDR2 reads FQNEAQ (reference sequence). V dropped 5 bases and J dropped 7; count of bases not matched to a gene: 5. The CDR3 extends over 14 amino acids. The CDR3 bases are TGTGCCAGCAGCGACCGGACAGGGGGAAATGAGCAGTTCTTC. Translation: CASSDRTGGNEQFF. Combining the CDR3 with reference TRBV7-9 and TRBJ2-1 gives the whole variable domain DTGVSQNPRHKITKRGQNVTFRCDPISEHNRLYWYRQTLGQGPEFLTYFQNEAQLEKSRLLSDRFSAERPKGSFSTLEIQRTEQGDSAMYLCASSDRTGGNEQFFGPGTRLTVL.